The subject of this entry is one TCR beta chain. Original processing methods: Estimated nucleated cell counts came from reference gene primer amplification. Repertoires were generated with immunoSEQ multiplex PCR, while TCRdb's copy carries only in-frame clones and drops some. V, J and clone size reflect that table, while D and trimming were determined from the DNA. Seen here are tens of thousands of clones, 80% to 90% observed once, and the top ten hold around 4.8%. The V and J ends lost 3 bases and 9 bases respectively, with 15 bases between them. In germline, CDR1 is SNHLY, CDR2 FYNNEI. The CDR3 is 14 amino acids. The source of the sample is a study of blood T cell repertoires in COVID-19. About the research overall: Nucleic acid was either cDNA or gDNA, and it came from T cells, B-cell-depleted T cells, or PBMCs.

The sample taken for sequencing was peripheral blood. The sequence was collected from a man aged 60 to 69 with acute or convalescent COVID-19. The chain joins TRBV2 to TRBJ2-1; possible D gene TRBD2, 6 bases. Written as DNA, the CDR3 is TGTGCCAGCAGTGATGGGGGGTCGGTTCCTGAGCAGTTCTTC. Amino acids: CASSDGGSVPEQFF.